A selection of T cell receptor beta chains follows, all from one sample in a study of T cells in Graves' hyperthyroidism and ophthalmopathy. TCRdb re-called the multiplex PCR reads with MiXCR, one entry per CDR3 protein. Altogether around 340,000 distinct CDR3 sequences are present, about 20% being singletons, with the ten largest covering roughly 49%. The sequenced sample was blood. These receptors originate from a woman between 50 and 59 years old with Graves' hyperthyroidism. The CDR3 runs from the conserved cysteine through the conserved F or W. A D gene is named only where the DNA matches it firmly. Some rows have no size entry. The others give once, few or many, or a class for an expanded clone.

TRBJ2-1	.	TRBD2	TRBV12-3/TRBV12-4	TGTGCCAGCAGTTTAGGCACTAGCGGGGGTGTTGATGAGCAGTTCTTC	CASSLGTSGGVDEQFF
TRBJ2-1	.	.	TRBV9	TGTGCCAGCAGCGTAGGAGACAGGCCTTACAATGAGCAGTTCTTC	CASSVGDRPYNEQFF
TRBJ2-1	.	.	TRBV29-1	TGCAGCGTTGAAATACGGGAGAGGTATAGCAATGAGCAGTTCTTC	CSVEIRERYSNEQFF
TRBJ1-1	few	TRBD1	TRBV6-2/TRBV6-3	TGTGCCAGCAGTTACGACAGGGAGAACACTGAAGCTTTCTTT	CASSYDRENTEAFF
TRBJ2-1	few	TRBD2	TRBV6-5	TGTGCCAGCAGTTACATACTAGCGGGAGCCGTTGGGGAGCAGTTCTTC	CASSYILAGAVGEQFF
TRBJ2-2	.	TRBD1	TRBV6-1	TGTGCCAGCAGTGTGGGACAGGTCGGGTCCGGGGAGCTGTTTTTT	CASSVGQVGSGELFF
TRBJ2-3	.	.	TRBV5-6	TGTGCCAGCAGCGTTACAGGAACAGATACGCAGTATTTT	CASSVTGTDTQYF
TRBJ2-3	many	.	TRBV13	TGTGCCAGCAGCTTGAACCCAGATACGCAGTATTTT	CASSLNPDTQYF
TRBJ2-1	.	TRBD2	TRBV20-1	TGCAGTGCTAGTTCTCTGGGACTAGCGGGATTCGGGAACAATGAGCAGTTCTTC	CSASSLGLAGFGNNEQFF
TRBJ2-1	.	.	TRBV5-1	TGCGCCAGCAGCTTAGACCCTTCGGGGGATGAGCAGTTCTTC	CASSLDPSGDEQFF
TRBJ2-7	.	.	TRBV6-2/TRBV6-3	TGTGCCAGCAGTTACTCGAGGCGTGAGCAGTACTTC	CASSYSRREQYF
TRBJ2-2	few	.	TRBV4-1	TGCGCCAGCAGCCAGGAAGCGGGTCAGAACACCGGGGAGCTGTTTTTT	CASSQEAGQNTGELFF
TRBJ1-1	.	.	TRBV7-9	TGTGCCAGCAGCTACAGGGATTTGAACACTGAAGCTTTCTTT	CASSYRDLNTEAFF
TRBJ2-5	few	.	TRBV5-4	TGTGCCAGCAGCTTGTGGGGGGGCGGGGAGACCCAGTACTTC	CASSLWGGGETQYF
TRBJ2-2	many	.	TRBV3-1	TGTGCCAGCAGCCCGGATCCTACAGGGGACTCGAACACCGGGGAGCTGTTTTTT	CASSPDPTGDSNTGELFF
TRBJ2-6	few	.	TRBV27	TGTGCCACCCGAAATACTGGGGCCAACGTCCTGACTTTC	CATRNTGANVLTF
TRBJ1-1	many	.	TRBV27	TGTGCCAGCAGTTTAGGGGGGGTTTTGGCTGAAGCTTTCTTT	CASSLGGVLAEAFF
TRBJ1-1	.	.	TRBV20-1	TGCAGTGCTAGAGATCCAGACACTGAAGCTTTCTTT	CSARDPDTEAFF
TRBJ2-3	.	TRBD2	TRBV27	TGTGCCAGCAGTTTATACGGGAGGGCAGATACGCAGTATTTT	CASSLYGRADTQYF
TRBJ2-7	many	TRBD1	TRBV12-3/TRBV12-4	TGTGCCAGCACGACAGGGGCGGACTCCTACGAGCAGTACTTC	CASTTGADSYEQYF
TRBJ2-1	.	TRBD2	TRBV10-3	TGTGCCATCAGTACGCTTTGGACTAGCGGGGAATCCTACAATGAGCAGTTCTTC	CAISTLWTSGESYNEQFF
TRBJ1-1	.	TRBD1	TRBV20-1	TGCAGTGCTAGAGATCCCCCCCGGACAGGGACCACTGAAGCTTTCTTT	CSARDPPRTGTTEAFF
TRBJ2-5	.	.	TRBV12-3/TRBV12-4	TGTGCCAGCAGTTTGTATTTAGGGAGCCCAGGGACATCTCAAGAGACCCAGTACTTC	CASSLYLGSPGTSQETQYF
TRBJ2-5	.	.	TRBV4-1	TGCGCCAGCAGCCCAACTCCCGGGGATCAAGAGACCCAGTACTTC	CASSPTPGDQETQYF
TRBJ1-2	.	TRBD1	TRBV12-3/TRBV12-4	TGTGCCAGCAGTCCCTGGACAGGGTCGGGCTACACCTTC	CASSPWTGSGYTF
TRBJ1-1	many	.	TRBV2	TGTGCCAGCAGTGCCTGGACACGAGACACTGAAGCTTTCTTT	CASSAWTRDTEAFF
TRBJ2-3	many	.	TRBV11-2	TGTGCCAGCAGCTTACGGGGGGCAAAAGATACGCAGTATTTT	CASSLRGAKDTQYF
TRBJ2-2	.	.	TRBV18	TGTGCCAGCTCACTAACCGGGACTCTGAACACCGGGGAGCTGTTTTTT	CASSLTGTLNTGELFF